A selection of T cell receptor beta chains follows, all from one sample in a study of cytomegalovirus exposure and HLA in healthy donors. This table comes from immunoSEQ multiplex PCR, and its TCRdb copy is limited to in-frame clones, with some not included. The sample yields about 130,000 clones, approximately 80% seen once. The sample taken for sequencing was PBMCs. Receptors were obtained from a man aged 40-49 years in good health and CMV-seronegative. CDR3s include the opening cysteine and the closing phenylalanine or tryptophan. D genes are given only for firm matches. Clone size, where shown, is once, few, many, or a class for clones that have expanded.

CDR3,DNA,D,J,length,V,size
CATSNGQLHGYTF,TGTGCCACCAGCAATGGACAATTGCATGGCTACACCTTC,-,TRBJ1-2,13,TRBV15,-
CASSPPRTSGKNEQFF,TGCGCCAGCAGCCCGCCCCGGACTAGCGGAAAAAATGAGCAGTTCTTC,TRBD2,TRBJ2-1,16,TRBV5-1,-
CASSQDDEGLPIYEQYF,TGCGCCAGCAGCCAAGATGACGAGGGACTGCCGATATACGAGCAGTACTTC,-,TRBJ2-7,17,TRBV4-1,-
CASSSPTGLGNTIYF,TGTGCCAGCAGTTCCCCGACAGGGCTTGGAAACACCATATATTTT,TRBD1,TRBJ1-3,15,TRBV6-5,once
CASSTRAGPSYEQYF,TGTGCCAGCAGCACACGAGCGGGCCCCTCCTACGAGCAGTACTTC,-,TRBJ2-7,15,TRBV7-2,-
CASSPGLGFEQYF,TGTGCCAGCTCACCGGGACTGGGGTTCGAGCAGTACTTC,-,TRBJ2-7,13,TRBV18,-
CATSRDLSGVTDTQYF,TGTGCCACCAGCAGAGATCTGTCGGGAGTGACAGATACGCAGTATTTT,-,TRBJ2-3,16,TRBV15,-
CASSVPQSPRGTDTQYF,TGCGCCAGCAGTGTACCTCAATCCCCTCGGGGCACAGATACGCAGTATTTT,-,TRBJ2-3,17,TRBV10-1,-
CAWSVLAVTGELFF,TGTGCCTGGAGTGTATTGGCAGTCACCGGGGAGCTGTTTTTT,-,TRBJ2-2,14,TRBV30,-
CASSDLVGASGELFF,TGTGCCAGCAGTGACCTTGTGGGGGCATCCGGGGAGCTGTTTTTT,-,TRBJ2-2,15,TRBV2,-
CASSSTRTSGSYNEQFF,TGTGCCAGCAGCTCTACCAGGACTAGCGGGAGCTACAATGAGCAGTTCTTC,-,TRBJ2-1,17,TRBV12-1,-
CASSLAFPSGGSYEQYF,TGTGCCAGCAGTTTAGCGTTTCCTAGCGGGGGTTCCTACGAGCAGTACTTC,TRBD2,TRBJ2-7,17,TRBV28,few
CASSPRLAYTYEQYF,TGTGCCAGCAGCCCCCGACTAGCGTACACCTACGAGCAGTACTTC,TRBD2,TRBJ2-7,15,TRBV7-2,once
CATSREGGENNQPQHF,TGTGCCACCAGCAGAGAAGGGGGTGAAAACAATCAGCCCCAGCATTTT,-,TRBJ1-5,16,TRBV15,-
CASRSLGGTEAFF,TGTGCCAGCAGATCCTTGGGGGGGACTGAAGCTTTCTTT,-,TRBJ1-1,13,TRBV7-9,-
CASSGPGQGANEQFF,TGTGCCAGCTCAGGGCCGGGACAGGGGGCTAATGAGCAGTTCTTC,TRBD1,TRBJ2-1,15,TRBV18,-
CASSLAALFGTDTQYF,TGCGCCAGCAGCTTGGCCGCGCTATTCGGCACAGATACGCAGTATTTT,-,TRBJ2-3,16,TRBV5-1,-
CASRIQGEYGYTF,TGTGCCAGTAGGATACAGGGGGAATATGGCTACACCTTC,TRBD1,TRBJ1-2,13,TRBV19,few
CASSIGGVSEKLFF,TGCGCCAGCAGCATCGGGGGTGTTAGTGAAAAACTGTTTTTT,-,TRBJ1-4,14,TRBV5-1,-
CASSLPGTAQETQYF,TGTGCCAGCAGCTTGCCCGGGACAGCACAAGAGACCCAGTACTTC,TRBD1,TRBJ2-5,15,TRBV5-4,-
CASSFSGGNTEAFF,TGTGCCAGCAGCTTCTCCGGGGGGAACACTGAAGCTTTCTTT,-,TRBJ1-1,14,TRBV7-9,-
CASSLDRQGIYEQYF,TGTGCCAGCAGCTTAGACAGGCAGGGGATCTACGAGCAGTACTTC,-,TRBJ2-7,15,TRBV7-2,-
CASSFRDTLNTEAFF,TGTGCCAGCAGCTTCCGTGACACTCTGAACACTGAAGCTTTCTTT,-,TRBJ1-1,15,TRBV11-2,-
CASSGPRQGRETQYF,TGTGCCAGCAGTGGCCCCCGACAGGGAAGGGAGACCCAGTACTTC,TRBD1,TRBJ2-5,15,TRBV6-5,-